A single sample gave rise to the 32 T cell receptor beta chains below, sequenced in a study of chemoradiotherapy in HPV16-positive cancers. Sequenced by immunoSEQ multiplex PCR; TCRdb stores in-frame clones only, minus some. Of fewer than 3,500 clones listed, under 90% are singletons. The source material was tumor tissue, sampled from a patient who underwent chemoradiotherapy. The receptor source for this set is a human donor with HPV-associated anogenital cancer.

This chain uses TRBV7-2 with TRBJ1-3; D is ambiguous. V shed 1 base and J shed 5 bases, with 12 bases lying between them. There are 15 residues in the CDR3. CDR1 and CDR2 from the germline V gene are SGHTA and FQGNSA. The CDR3 region has the DNA TGTGCCAGCAGCTTAGAGCCTGGATCTAGAAACACCATATATTTT. It codes for CASSLEPGSRNTIYF.

This chain joins TRBV9 and TRBJ2-2, with TRBD2 identical over 12 bases. V gave up 3 bases and J gave up 8 bases; unmatched junction bases: 2. Germline CDR1 is SGDLS and CDR2 is YYNGEE. The CDR3 runs to 14 residues. CDR3 in amino acids: CASSEGTSGGELFF. The CDR3 DNA sequence: TGTGCCAGCAGCGAGGGGACTAGCGGGGGGGAGCTGTTTTTT.

The J gene is TRBJ2-5, the V gene TRBV5-1, with TRBD2 matching over 8 bases. Germline V gene data show CDR1 as SGHRS and CDR2 as YFSETQ. The CDR3 is made up of 15 amino acids. With 2 bases clipped from V and 1 base from J, the junction kept 4 bases outside the gene matches. This chain's CDR3 is CASSFPSGFQETQYF. The CDR3 DNA reads TGCGCCAGCAGCTTCCCTAGCGGGTTCCAAGAGACCCAGTACTTC.

This chain joins TRBV7-2 and TRBJ1-2; no clear D. This CDR3 is built from 16 residues. Trimming removed 5 bases at V and 1 base at J, with 17 bases between. CDR1 SGHTA and CDR2 FQGNSA come from the germline V gene. The CDR3 spells CASSAAAANINYGYTF. The CDR3 DNA follows: TGTGCCAGCAGCGCCGCGGCCGCAAATATTAACTATGGCTACACCTTC.

This chain uses TRBV7-6 with TRBJ2-7; perhaps D is TRBD1 or TRBD2 (6 bases each). This CDR3 spans 15 amino acids. V gave up 1 base and J gave up 0 bases, with 10 bases separating them. Germline CDR1 reads SGHVS; CDR2 reads FNYEAQ. For the CDR3, the DNA is TGTGCCAGCAGCTTAGACCGGGGGCCCTCCTACGAGCAGTACTTC. It translates to CASSLDRGPSYEQYF.

This rearrangement joins TRBV27 to TRBJ2-7; TRBD2 aligns across 10 bases. The CDR3 runs to 15 residues. CDR1 and CDR2 (germline): MNHEY, SMNVEV (reference sequence). V was pared by 6 bases and J by 6 bases, with 11 bases of the junction left unmatched. Here the CDR3 reads CASSPILAGEVEQYF. The CDR3, as DNA: TGTGCCAGCAGCCCGATTCTAGCGGGAGAAGTCGAGCAGTACTTC.

The chain is built from TRBV2 and TRBJ2-7; 11 bases fit TRBD2. Losses at the gene ends were 6 bases for V and 5 bases for J; bases not matched to a gene: 3. Per the germline V gene, CDR1 is SNHLY and CDR2 is FYNNEI. The CDR3 covers 13 residues. CDR3 nucleotide sequence: TGTGCCAGCAGGACTAGCGGGAACGACGAGCAGTACTTC. It yields the protein CASRTSGNDEQYF. Full variable domain (missing parts from reference TRBV2 and TRBJ2-7): EPEVTQTPSHQVTQMGQEVILRCVPISNHLYFYWYRQILGQKVEFLVSFYNNEISEKSEIFDDQFSVERPDGSNFTLKIRSTKLEDSAMYFCASRTSGNDEQYFGPGTRLTVT.

V and J are TRBV11-1 and TRBJ1-4, with 8 bases aligning to TRBD1. Germline V gene data show CDR1 as SGHAT and CDR2 as FQDESV (reference sequence). V lost 4 bases and J lost 0; bases outside the gene matches: 4. The CDR3 runs 16 residues. The CDR3 here is CASSSGTGTTNEKLFF. CDR3 nucleotides: TGTGCCAGCAGCTCCGGGACAGGAACAACTAATGAAAAACTGTTTTTT.

The genes are TRBV19 and TRBJ1-6, with D perhaps TRBD1 (6 bases). Germline loops: CDR1 LNHDA, CDR2 SQIVND (reference sequence). Trimming pared 5 bases from V and 8 bases from J, leaving 16 bases between. The CDR3 covers 15 residues. Here the CDR3 reads CASSYDTGRDSPLHF. As DNA, the CDR3 is TGTGCCAGTAGTTACGACACAGGGAGAGATTCACCCCTCCACTTT.

Only one count was recorded for this clone. This sequence joins TRBV28 and TRBJ2-3, with 7 bases identical to TRBD2. This CDR3 comprises 14 residues. Germline V lookup: CDR1 MDHEN, CDR2 SYDVKM. With V trimmed by 8 bases and J by 2 bases, 7 bases remained unmatched. CDR3 sequence: CASAGESFTDTQYF. In DNA, the CDR3 is TGTGCCAGCGCGGGGGAGAGCTTCACAGATACGCAGTATTTT.

V is TRBV10-2 and J is TRBJ2-1; the D is unclear. Germline V gene data show CDR1 as WSHSY and CDR2 as SAAADI. V lost 0 bases, J lost 8 bases, and 8 bases lay in between. The CDR3 length is 13 residues. The CDR3 loop is CASSESKADEQFF. The CDR3 coding sequence is TGCGCCAGCAGTGAGTCGAAGGCCGATGAGCAGTTCTTC.

This chain joins TRBV7-9 and TRBJ1-1; D is perhaps TRBD1 (6 bases). From germline, CDR1 is SEHNR and CDR2 FQNEAQ (reference sequence). V was cut by 1 base and J by 9 bases, with 12 bases left in between. This CDR3 has 13 amino acids. Written as DNA, the CDR3 is TGTGCCAGCAGCTTAGAGCAGGGGTCAAAAGCTTTCTTT. Translated: CASSLEQGSKAFF.

The chain links TRBV5-1 to TRBJ2-5; 11 nucleotides align to TRBD2. The CDR3 runs 15 residues. Germline-derived CDR1 and CDR2 are SGHRS and YFSETQ. V trimming: 6 bases; J trimming: 4 bases; junction bases outside the gene matches: 8. The CDR3 sequence is CASTPGGTSGETQYF. In nucleotides, the CDR3 is TGCGCCAGCACCCCTGGGGGGACTAGCGGAGAGACCCAGTACTTC.

This chain links TRBV6-6 with TRBJ1-1; D remains unclear. Germline V gene sequence: CDR1 MNHNY, CDR2 SVGAGI (reference sequence). The V end was cut by 6 bases, the J end by 5 bases, with 10 bases between. This CDR3 has 12 residues. DNA of the CDR3: TGTGCCAGCAGCAACCGGTTGACTGAAGCTTTCTTT. This encodes CASSNRLTEAFF.

The CDR3, as DNA: TGCGCCAGCAGCTGGGGGCCAGTCGGGGCCAACGTCCTGACTTTC. Protein: CASSWGPVGANVLTF. V usage is TRBV5-1 and J usage is TRBJ2-6, with D tentatively TRBD1 (6 bases). This CDR3 is 15 amino acids long. From germline, CDR1 is SGHRS and CDR2 YFSETQ. V was pared by 3 bases and J by 4 bases, with 11 bases between.

The chain joins TRBV5-1 to TRBJ2-5; D is unresolved. Per the germline V gene, CDR1 is SGHRS and CDR2 is YFSETQ. The V gene lost 4 bases and the J gene lost 2 bases, with 15 bases spanning the gap. The length of the CDR3 is 15 residues. For the CDR3, the DNA is TGCGCCAGCAGCGGGAACAGTATTACTCAAGAGACCCAGTACTTC. Its translation: CASSGNSITQETQYF.

The V call is TRBV10-2, the J call TRBJ2-5; maybe TRBD2 (6 bases). Trimming took off 2 bases at V and 0 bases at J, with 7 bases between the two ends. CDR1 and CDR2 from the germline V gene are WSHSY and SAAADI. The CDR3 contains 14 residues. Here the CDR3 DNA reads TGCGCCAGCAGTGAGCGGGGGTACCAAGAGACCCAGTACTTC. It translates to CASSERGYQETQYF.

The V and J genes are TRBV6-6 and TRBJ1-5; D gene uncertain. Trimming removed 2 bases at V and 5 bases at J, with 10 bases between. The germline V gene has CDR1 MNHNY and CDR2 SVGAGI (reference sequence). This CDR3 contains 14 residues. CDR3 coding DNA: TGTGCCAGCAGTTACAGTAGGGCAGATCAGCCCCAGCATTTT. It encodes CASSYSRADQPQHF.

V is TRBV6-1 and J is TRBJ2-3; 7 bases match TRBD2. From germline, CDR1 is MNHNS and CDR2 SASEGT. Trimming at V came to 10 bases and at J to 0 bases, leaving 10 bases not matched to a gene. The CDR3 covers 15 residues. The DNA for the CDR3 is TGTGCCACCCAGCGGGACCCGACTAGCACAGATACGCAGTATTTT. Its translation is CATQRDPTSTDTQYF.

This sequence joins TRBV30 and TRBJ2-2; D is unclear. There are 11 residues in the CDR3. CDR1 and CDR2 (germline): GTSNPN, SVGIG (reference sequence). CDR3 residues: CGLSNTGELFF. The DNA of the CDR3 is TGTGGGCTTTCGAACACCGGGGAGCTGTTTTTT.

The V call is TRBV10-3, the J call TRBJ2-7, with D perhaps TRBD1 (6 bases). Looked up from germline, CDR1 is ENHRY and CDR2 is SYGVKD. Trimming left V 7 bases short and J 3 bases short, with 10 bases between. The CDR3 consists of 12 residues. The CDR3 region is CAINEQGYEQYF. CDR3 nucleotide sequence: TGTGCCATCAATGAACAGGGCTACGAGCAGTACTTC.

The chain has TRBV28 and TRBJ1-4; TRBD1 might be the D (6 bases). V was clipped by 6 bases and J by 10 bases, with 21 bases between them. CDR1 MDHEN and CDR2 SYDVKM come from the germline V gene. There are 15 residues in the CDR3. The CDR3 DNA reads as TGTGCCAGCAGCCGTCCACAGCAAGGGGGAGGAAAACTGTTTTTT. Translating it yields CASSRPQQGGGKLFF.

The rearrangement uses TRBV6-5 and TRBJ1-1; D remains unclear. V lost 6 bases and J 6 bases, leaving 11 bases between the germline ends. The CDR3 loop spans 12 amino acids. The germline V gene has CDR1 MNHEY and CDR2 SVGAGI. CDR3 sequence (DNA): TGTGCCAGCAGCCTCTCCGGGGCTGAAGCTTTCTTT. Translating it yields CASSLSGAEAFF.

This clone was seen a single time. This chain uses TRBV5-1 with TRBJ2-5; D is ambiguous. Germline V CDR1 and CDR2: SGHRS, YFSETQ. This CDR3 contains 15 residues. Trimming removed 0 bases from V and 3 bases from J, with 12 bases in between. This CDR3 is CASSLGQTSKETQYF. CDR3 bases: TGCGCCAGCAGCTTGGGACAAACATCCAAAGAGACCCAGTACTTC.

The chain combines TRBV10-3 with TRBJ2-6; 7 bases are shared with TRBD2. Germline CDR1 ENHRY, CDR2 SYGVKD. V was pared by 4 bases and J by 3 bases, with 3 bases of the junction left unmatched. The CDR3 is 15 residues long. The CDR3: CAISVGGNGANVLTF. In DNA form, the CDR3 reads TGTGCCATCAGTGTGGGGGGGAATGGGGCCAACGTCCTGACTTTC.

The CDR3 bases are TGCACCAGCAGCCAAGAAGAGACAGGGGCGTCCTACGAGCAGTACTTC. Translation gives CTSSQEETGASYEQYF. This chain uses TRBV1 with TRBJ2-5; whether TRBD1, the table's D call, matches the DNA was not checked. The end of the DNA aligns better with TRBJ2-7, so the J call may be wrong. TRBV1 is an annotated pseudogene. The CDR3 has 16 residues.

This clone turned up a few times. One end of the junction does not line up with germline, which may come from a read error. The chain couples TRBV27 to TRBJ2-7; 9 positions match TRBD2. The CDR3 contains 14 residues. The germline gives CDR1 MNHEY, CDR2 SMNVEV (reference sequence). CDR3 region: CASSVSGLAHEQYF. In DNA form, the CDR3 reads TGTGCCAGCAGTGTATCGGGACTAGCCCACGAGCAGTACTTC.

The chain carries TRBV4-2 and TRBJ2-7; possibly TRBD2 for D (6 bases). Per the germline V gene, CDR1 is LGHNA and CDR2 is YNFKEQ. This CDR3 contains 15 residues. V was pared by 0 bases and J by 0 bases, with 9 bases between. This CDR3 reads CASSQDLGGSYEQYF. In DNA, the CDR3 is TGTGCCAGCAGCCAAGATCTCGGGGGCTCCTACGAGCAGTACTTC.

This clone occurred once. This chain uses TRBV7-2 with TRBJ2-3, with 10 bases lining up with TRBD2. The V gene end was trimmed by 5 bases and the J gene end by 4 bases; junction bases not matched to a gene: 12. CDR1 SGHTA and CDR2 FQGNSA come from the germline V gene. The CDR3 loop spans 17 amino acids. CDR3 in DNA: TGTGCCAGCAGCAGAACCGGTCGGACTAGCGGCGCAGATACGCAGTATTTT. Amino acid sequence: CASSRTGRTSGADTQYF.

The rearrangement uses TRBV25-1 and TRBJ1-1; TRBD1 aligns across 8 bases. The CDR3 sequence is 13 residues long. The germline V gene encodes CDR1 MGHDK and CDR2 SYGVNS. Trimming cost V 6 bases and J 7 bases; bases outside gene matches: 7. The CDR3 sequence is CASRATGGNEAFF. CDR3 DNA: TGTGCCAGCAGGGCTACAGGGGGGAATGAAGCTTTCTTT.

The table lists this clone with a count of one. The J gene is TRBJ2-7, the V gene TRBV7-7; possibly TRBD2 for D (5 bases). The CDR3 runs to 11 residues. The germline V and J ends were trimmed by 8 bases and 5 bases, with 10 bases remaining between them. Germline loops: CDR1 SSHAT, CDR2 FNYEAQ (reference sequence). CDR3 DNA: TGTGCCAGCTCCAACGGGGACGAGCAGTACTTC. Protein product: CASSNGDEQYF.

This clone showed up just once. This chain links TRBV5-4 with TRBJ1-1, with a weak D call TRBD1 (5 bases). V was shortened by 3 bases and J by 11 bases, with 14 bases between the two germline ends. CDR1 is SGHNT and CDR2 is YYREEE in the germline V gene (reference sequence). The CDR3 runs 12 residues. The CDR3 loop reads CASSSPTGGAFF. In DNA, the CDR3 is TGTGCCAGCAGCTCCCCAACCGGGGGGGCTTTCTTT.